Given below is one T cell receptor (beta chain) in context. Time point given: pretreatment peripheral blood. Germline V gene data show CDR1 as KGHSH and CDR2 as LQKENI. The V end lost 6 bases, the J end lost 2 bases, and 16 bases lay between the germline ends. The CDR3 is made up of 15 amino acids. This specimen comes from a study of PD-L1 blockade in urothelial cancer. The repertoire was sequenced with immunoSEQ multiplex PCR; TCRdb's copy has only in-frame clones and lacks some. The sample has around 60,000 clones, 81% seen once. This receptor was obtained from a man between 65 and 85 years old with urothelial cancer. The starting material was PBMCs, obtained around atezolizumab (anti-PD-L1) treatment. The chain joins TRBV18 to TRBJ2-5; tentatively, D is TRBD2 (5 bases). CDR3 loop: CASSLRSGVQETQYF. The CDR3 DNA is TGTGCCAGCTCGCTCAGGAGCGGAGTACAAGAGACCCAGTACTTC.